The next 9 T cell receptor beta chains were all read from a single sample in a study of cytomegalovirus exposure and HLA in healthy donors. With 60 Vbeta and 13 Jbeta primers, the PCR was carried out. This table comes from immunoSEQ multiplex PCR, and its TCRdb copy is limited to in-frame clones, with some not included. The sample lists fewer than 200,000 clones, roughly 80% seen once, with under 3% in the top ten. Specimen: PBMCs. The receptors stem from a male donor in good health and CMV-seronegative.

The V gene is TRBV2, the J gene TRBJ1-5; D is undetermined. In germline, CDR1 is SNHLY, CDR2 FYNNEI. Trimming pared 1 base from V and 11 bases from J, leaving 12 bases between. The length of the CDR3 is 13 residues. The chain's CDR3 is CASSEDPPSAQHF. The CDR3 DNA reads as TGTGCCAGCAGTGAAGACCCTCCATCGGCCCAGCATTTT. The complete variable domain, with remaining parts taken from reference TRBV2 and TRBJ1-5, reads EPEVTQTPSHQVTQMGQEVILRCVPISNHLYFYWYRQILGQKVEFLVSFYNNEISEKSEIFDDQFSVERPDGSNFTLKIRSTKLEDSAMYFCASSEDPPSAQHFGDGTRLSIL.

This chain connects TRBV6-5 to TRBJ1-4, with 8 bases that match TRBD1. CDR1 is MNHEY and CDR2 is SVGAGI in the germline V gene. Trimming cost V 6 bases and J 4 bases; bases outside gene matches: 4. The CDR3 spans 14 residues. As DNA, the CDR3 is TGTGCCAGCAGCAGGACAGGGAGTAATGAAAAACTGTTTTTT. This codes for CASSRTGSNEKLFF.

This sequence joins TRBV5-1 and TRBJ2-1, with 8 bases lining up with TRBD2. The V gene's germline CDR1 is SGHRS and CDR2 YFSETQ. J was trimmed by 0 bases and V by 4 bases; bases with no gene match: 6. This CDR3 spans 16 amino acids. For the CDR3, the DNA is TGCGCCAGCAGCCGGACTAGCCGAGCCTCCTACAATGAGCAGTTCTTC. Its protein is CASSRTSRASYNEQFF. The full variable domain, its missing parts supplied by reference TRBV5-1 and TRBJ2-1, is KAGVTQTPRYLIKTRGQQVTLSCSPISGHRSVSWYQQTPGQGLQFLFEYFSETQRNKGNFPGRFSGRQFSNSRSEMNVSTLELGDSALYLCASSRTSRASYNEQFFGPGTRLTVL.

The rearrangement uses TRBV2 and TRBJ1-1, with D hard to call. V lost 5 bases to trimming and J lost 4 bases, with 11 bases between them. Germline V lookup: CDR1 SNHLY, CDR2 FYNNEI. The CDR3 covers 13 residues. CDR3 bases: TGTGCCAGCAGTAACACCATTACCACTGAAGCTTTCTTT. Translated: CASSNTITTEAFF.

This clone was recorded many times. The V call is TRBV11-2, the J call TRBJ2-1, with TRBD1 matching over 7 bases. V lost 4 bases, J lost 8 bases, and 11 bases stayed unmatched. This CDR3 region has 15 residues. Germline lookup yields CDR1 SGHAT and CDR2 FQNNGV. The CDR3 DNA is TGTGCCAGCAGCTCCAACGACAGGGCGGTGTATGAGCAGTTCTTC. Translation gives CASSSNDRAVYEQFF.

The table lists this clone with a count of one. The chain has TRBV5-1 and TRBJ1-2, with D maybe TRBD1 (5 bases). Germline assignment: CDR1 SGHRS and CDR2 YFSETQ. The CDR3 is 15 amino acids. V gave up 0 bases and J gave up 8 bases, with 17 bases separating them. The CDR3 region has the DNA TGCGCCAGCAGCTTGGTCTCTCGGGGGTCGGGCGGCTACACCTTC. It yields the protein CASSLVSRGSGGYTF.

The chain couples TRBV6-4 to TRBJ2-3, with 8 bases that match TRBD2. Trimming cost V 6 bases and J 12 bases; bases outside gene matches: 11. The germline V gene encodes CDR1 MRHNA and CDR2 SNTAGT. The CDR3 spans 13 residues. CDR3 in DNA: TGTGCCAGCAGCCAAGATAGCGGGGCCTCCCAGTATTTT. It translates to CASSQDSGASQYF.

The chain is built from TRBV10-3 and TRBJ1-2, with TRBD1 as a possible D gene (6 bases). Trimming removed 2 bases from V and 2 bases from J, with 12 bases in between. From germline, CDR1 is ENHRY and CDR2 SYGVKD. There are 15 residues in the CDR3. CDR3 nucleotide sequence: TGTGCCATCAGTGAGCGGCAGGGGTCCAACTATGGCTACACCTTC. It encodes CAISERQGSNYGYTF.

The rearrangement uses TRBV5-6 and TRBJ2-5; 7 positions match TRBD1. Germline CDR1 reads SGHDT; CDR2 reads YYEEEE. This CDR3 is built from 14 residues. Trimming took 3 bases from V and 6 from J; bases not matched to a gene: 8. The CDR3 bases are TGTGCCAGCAGCTCTTCACAGGGGATTAAGACCCAGTACTTC. Translated: CASSSSQGIKTQYF.